The sequence of this T cell receptor (beta chain) was determined in a study of tumor and adjacent non-tumor tissue in lung cancer. Germline-derived CDR1 and CDR2 are MGHRA and YSYEKL. The CDR3 consists of 15 residues. The library came from three nested PCR rounds adapted from ARM-PCR protocols. TCRdb re-analysed the multiplex PCR reads in MiXCR, keeping a single row per CDR3 protein. The sample has 120,000 or so distinct CDR3 sequences, 66% seen once. In its sample, this clonotype was seen once. At one boundary the junction diverges from the germline segment, which might be a read error. The template was RNA from unsorted bulk tissue. Between August and November 2014, newly diagnosed, chemotherapy-naive lung cancer patients underwent thoracic surgery in China.

This chain joins TRBV4-1 and TRBJ2-7; a weak D match, TRBD1 (6 bases). This sequence originates from a man aged 25 to 40 with non-small cell lung cancer. The sample taken for sequencing was lung tumor tissue. The CDR3 DNA reads as TGCGCCAGCAGTCAAGAGGGGGACAACTCCTACGAGCAGTACTTC. The encoded protein is CASSQEGDNSYEQYF.